This passage covers 26 T cell receptor beta chains from one sample sequenced in a study of blood T cell repertoires in COVID-19. Method: immunoSEQ multiplex PCR; TCRdb's copy keeps in-frame clones and lacks some. The table lists some 200,000 clones, 85% to 90% of them singletons. The sequenced material came from peripheral blood. These receptor sequences come from an elderly man with acute or convalescent COVID-19.

This clone was seen a few times. The chain is built from TRBV7-9 and TRBJ2-7; possible D gene TRBD1, 6 bases. Trimming removed 4 bases at V and 6 bases at J, with 13 bases between. This CDR3 has 13 residues. Germline CDR1 and CDR2: SEHNR and FQNEAQ (reference sequence). The DNA of the CDR3 is TGTGCCAGCAGCTCACAGGGAGTGCGCGAGCAGTACGTC. It is translated as CASSSQGVREQYV.

The chain uses TRBV27 and TRBJ1-1, with TRBD1 matching over 7 bases. The length of the CDR3 is 14 residues. Germline assignment: CDR1 MNHEY and CDR2 SMNVEV (reference sequence). Germline trimming cut 6 bases from V and 1 base from J; bases unmatched to any gene: 5. Here the CDR3 DNA reads TGTGCCAGCAGACCAGACAGGGCGAACACTGAAGCTTTCTTT. Amino acids: CASRPDRANTEAFF.

The chain has TRBV11-2 and TRBJ2-7; TRBD1 might be the D (5 bases). The germline V gene has CDR1 SGHAT and CDR2 FQNNGV. The CDR3 extends over 15 amino acids. Trimming shortened V by 1 base and J by 6 bases, and 16 bases separated the two germline ends. For the CDR3, the DNA is TGTGCCAGCAGCTTAGCCCCCGGACACTCAAGCGAGCAGTACTTC. Its protein product is CASSLAPGHSSEQYF.

J is TRBJ2-3 and V is TRBV30, with 8 bases lining up with TRBD2. Looked up from germline, CDR1 is GTSNPN and CDR2 is SVGIG (reference sequence). This CDR3 comprises 14 residues. With V trimmed by 2 bases and J by 3 bases, 4 bases remained unmatched. In nucleotides, the CDR3 is TGTGCCTGGAGTAAGTTAGCGGGGACAGATACGCAGTATTTT. Translated: CAWSKLAGTDTQYF.

CDR3 nucleotide sequence: TGCGCCAGCAGTGAGTCTTGGGGCCCCTACGAGCAGTACTTC. It translates to CASSESWGPYEQYF. The gene calls are TRBV10-2 and TRBJ2-7; perhaps TRBD1 as D (5 bases). This CDR3 region has 14 residues. The V end was cut by 0 bases, the J end by 2 bases, with 8 bases between. Germline CDR1 and CDR2: WSHSY and SAAADI.

This clone has a single count. The CDR3 loop is CASKFWEKGYEQYF. The CDR3 bases are TGTGCCTCAAAGTTTTGGGAGAAGGGTTACGAGCAGTACTTC. The chain couples TRBV28 to TRBJ2-7; tentative D call: TRBD2 (5 bases). V was trimmed by 11 bases and J by 4 bases, leaving 21 bases between them. CDR1 and CDR2 (germline): MDHEN, SYDVKM. CDR3 length: 14 amino acids. The variable domain in full, with the rest retrieved from reference TRBV28 and TRBJ2-7, is DVKVTQSSRYLVKRTGEKVFLECVQDMDHENMFWYRQDPGLGLRLIYFSYDVKMKEKGDIPEGYSVSREKKERFSLILESASTNQTSMYLCASKFWEKGYEQYFGPGTRLTVT.

Here the CDR3 reads CATSDSPTGVGANVLTF. CDR3 coding DNA: TGTGCCACCAGTGACTCTCCAACAGGGGTCGGGGCCAACGTCCTGACTTTC. V gene TRBV24-1 combines with J gene TRBJ2-6; TRBD1 aligns across 7 bases. This CDR3 comprises 17 residues. The V gene end was trimmed by 4 bases and the J gene end by 4 bases; junction bases not matched to a gene: 9. Germline V CDR1 and CDR2: KGHDR, SFDVKD.

The gene calls are TRBV28 and TRBJ2-2, with 7 positions matching TRBD1. The CDR3 has 16 residues. From germline, CDR1 is MDHEN and CDR2 SYDVKM. J gave up 6 bases and V 1 base, and 8 bases lay outside the gene matches. The CDR3 here is CASSLYRDSTSGELFF. DNA of the CDR3: TGTGCCAGCAGTTTATATAGGGACAGCACCTCCGGGGAGCTGTTTTTT.

The gene calls are TRBV10-3 and TRBJ1-4, with a possible D match to TRBD1 (5 bases). CDR3 length: 15 amino acids. Germline V gene lookup returns CDR1 ENHRY and CDR2 SYGVKD. Deletions cut 6 bases from V and 5 bases from J, with 16 bases between. The CDR3 region has the DNA TGTGCCATCAGCCAATCGGGGGGGGTAAATGAAAAACTGTTTTTT. Protein product: CAISQSGGVNEKLFF.

As to this clone: The sample holds other DNA sequences that translate to the same CDR3. V gene TRBV29-1 combines with J gene TRBJ2-7; 12 bases align to TRBD2. The V segment lost 3 bases and the J segment 2 bases; nucleotides outside the gene matches: 5. CDR3 length: 15 amino acids. The germline CDR1 and CDR2 sequences are SQVTM and ANQGSEA. For the CDR3, the DNA is TGCAGCGTTGACCTGGGACTAGCGGGTACCTACGAGCAGTACTTC. This gives the protein CSVDLGLAGTYEQYF.

The chain uses TRBV18 and TRBJ2-3; weak D call: TRBD1 (5 bases). The CDR3 runs 14 residues. Germline lookup yields CDR1 KGHSH and CDR2 LQKENI. Between the trimmed V and J ends, which lost 5 bases and 2 bases, there was a span of 11 bases. CDR3: CASSKNRNTDTQYF. The CDR3 coding sequence is TGTGCCAGCTCAAAAAACAGGAACACAGATACGCAGTATTTT.

The chain uses TRBV6-2 or TRBV6-3 and TRBJ1-4; 10 nucleotides align to TRBD1. Per the germline V gene, CDR1 is MNHEY and CDR2 is SVGEGT. The CDR3 length is 13 residues. The trim removed 5 bases at V and 7 bases at J, leaving 1 base unmatched. CDR3 nucleotide sequence: TGTGCCAGCAGTGGGGACAGGGGTGAAAAACTGTTTTTT. Amino acids: CASSGDRGEKLFF.

The rearrangement joins TRBV27 to TRBJ1-1; D perhaps matches TRBD1 (6 bases). Germline V gives CDR1 MNHEY, CDR2 SMNVEV (reference sequence). Deletions cut 3 bases from V and 0 bases from J, with 17 bases between. This CDR3 is built from 17 residues. CDR3 sequence reads: CASSFRVTGPMNTEAFF. For the CDR3, the DNA is TGTGCCAGCAGTTTCCGTGTGACAGGCCCCATGAACACTGAAGCTTTCTTT.

The chain links TRBV2 to TRBJ1-2, with 8 positions matching TRBD1. J gave up 2 bases and V 6 bases, and 8 bases lay outside the gene matches. Germline CDR1 reads SNHLY; CDR2 reads FYNNEI. The CDR3 length is 15 residues. This chain's CDR3 is CASSDHRGINYGYTF. In DNA form, the CDR3 reads TGTGCCAGCAGCGATCACAGGGGGATCAACTATGGCTACACCTTC.

A few counts support this clone. The chain combines TRBV19 with TRBJ1-2, with 9 bases aligning to TRBD1. Germline V gives CDR1 LNHDA, CDR2 SQIVND (reference sequence). The trim removed 7 bases at V and 8 bases at J, leaving 11 bases unmatched. This CDR3 contains 14 residues. CDR3 bases: TGTGCCAGTAAGGGACAGGGATTGAGGGGCGGCTACACCTTC. Translating gives CASKGQGLRGGYTF.

This clone was seen a single time. This chain joins TRBV30 and TRBJ2-2; TRBD1 matches at 12 bases. The ends lost 0 bases at V and 3 bases at J; junction bases unmatched: 5. The CDR3 extends over 17 amino acids. Germline V gives CDR1 GTSNPN, CDR2 SVGIG (reference sequence). DNA for the CDR3: TGTGCCTGGAGTGTACAGGGGACAGGGGGCGACACCGGGGAGCTGTTTTTT. Its translation: CAWSVQGTGGDTGELFF.

This chain links TRBV30 with TRBJ2-2; TRBD2 matches at 9 bases. Germline assignment: CDR1 GTSNPN and CDR2 SVGIG (reference sequence). CDR3 length: 14 residues. V dropped 3 bases and J dropped 5; count of bases not matched to a gene: 4. The CDR3 spells CAWRVLAGTGELFF. As DNA, the CDR3 is TGTGCCTGGAGGGTACTAGCGGGTACCGGGGAGCTGTTTTTT.

This clone appeared a single time. The chain uses TRBV4-1 and TRBJ2-5; 8 bases line up with TRBD2. This CDR3 region has 16 residues. The germline gives CDR1 MGHRA, CDR2 YSYEKL. V was clipped by 2 bases and J by 5 bases; unmatched bases: 10. CDR3 DNA sequence: TGCGCCAGCAGCCAAACACCAGCGGGAGTTAGGGAGACCCAGTACTTC. It is translated as CASSQTPAGVRETQYF.

The J gene is TRBJ2-2, the V gene TRBV19; the D gene is possibly TRBD1 (5 bases). Germline values: CDR1 LNHDA, CDR2 SQIVND (reference sequence). The CDR3 is made up of 13 amino acids. CDR3 loop: CTSQGWNTGELFF. The CDR3 nucleotides are TGTACAAGCCAGGGTTGGAACACCGGGGAGCTGTTTTTT.

This clone was observed a single time. The V and J genes are TRBV28 and TRBJ2-7; D gene uncertain. The CDR3 loop spans 16 amino acids. In germline, CDR1 is MDHEN, CDR2 SYDVKM. V shed 5 bases and J shed 2 bases, with 19 bases lying between them. The CDR3 sequence: CASSPLGTSGAYEQYF. The CDR3 DNA follows: TGTGCCAGCAGTCCCCTAGGCACAAGTGGCGCCTACGAGCAGTACTTC.

The genes are TRBV5-1 and TRBJ1-4; the match to TRBD1 covers 9 bases. This CDR3 region has 14 residues. Germline V gene data show CDR1 as SGHRS and CDR2 as YFSETQ. V was clipped by 5 bases and J by 5 bases; unmatched bases: 4. Here the CDR3 DNA reads TGCGCCAGCAGTCCCGGGACAGGGAATGAAAAACTGTTTTTT. Its translation is CASSPGTGNEKLFF.

A single count supports this clone. The J gene is TRBJ2-5, the V gene TRBV7-2; 7 bases are shared with TRBD1. This CDR3 region has 15 residues. Germline CDR1 SGHTA, CDR2 FQGNSA. V trimming: 2 bases; J trimming: 1 base; junction bases outside the gene matches: 4. The CDR3 sequence: CASSLFGQVQETQYF. The DNA of the CDR3 is TGTGCCAGCAGCTTATTTGGACAGGTCCAAGAGACCCAGTACTTC.

The chain recombines TRBV7-9 with TRBJ1-3; maybe TRBD1 (5 bases). CDR1 SEHNR and CDR2 FQNEAQ come from the germline V gene (reference sequence). The V and J ends lost 1 base and 2 bases respectively, with 12 bases between them. There are 16 residues in the CDR3. The CDR3 protein is CASSLVGAAAGNTIYF. The CDR3 nucleotides are TGTGCCAGCAGCTTAGTAGGGGCTGCCGCTGGAAACACCATATATTTT. The full variable domain, rest sourced from reference TRBV7-9 and TRBJ1-3, is DTGVSQNPRHKITKRGQNVTFRCDPISEHNRLYWYRQTLGQGPEFLTYFQNEAQLEKSRLLSDRFSAERPKGSFSTLEIQRTEQGDSAMYLCASSLVGAAAGNTIYFGEGSWLTVV.

The chain carries TRBV29-1 and TRBJ1-4, with unresolved D. V was trimmed by 5 bases and J by 0 bases, leaving 10 bases between them. The CDR3 extends over 14 amino acids. The V gene's germline CDR1 is SQVTM and CDR2 ANQGSEA. The CDR3 is CSVIGVATNEKLFF. The DNA of the CDR3 is TGCAGCGTTATCGGTGTTGCAACTAATGAAAAACTGTTTTTT. Together with reference TRBV29-1 and TRBJ1-4, the CDR3 gives the full variable domain: SAVISQKPSRDICQRGTSLTIQCQVDSQVTMMFWYRQQPGQSLTLIATANQGSEATYESGFVIDKFPISRPNLTFSTLTVSNMSPEDSSIYLCSVIGVATNEKLFFGSGTQLSVL.

In this sample, this clone turned up once. The gene calls are TRBV28 and TRBJ1-4; 8 nucleotides line up with TRBD1. J was trimmed by 5 bases and V by 6 bases; bases with no gene match: 8. Germline-derived CDR1 and CDR2 are MDHEN and SYDVKM. The CDR3 has 15 amino acids. In DNA, the CDR3 is TGTGCCAGCAGCGGGCAGGGGGCCGCGAATGAAAAACTGTTTTTT. Protein: CASSGQGAANEKLFF.

The chain uses TRBV7-8 and TRBJ1-1, with a weak D call TRBD1 (5 bases). CDR3 length: 14 amino acids. CDR1 SGHVS and CDR2 FQNEAQ come from the germline V gene. The V end lost 3 bases, the J end lost 1 base, and 9 bases lay between the germline ends. CDR3 nucleotides: TGTGCCAGCAGCTTCTCTACAGGGAACACTGAAGCTTTCTTT. It encodes CASSFSTGNTEAFF.